Presented here are 12 T cell receptor beta chains from one specimen sequenced in a study of shared clonotypes between healthy human individuals. Here immunoSEQ multiplex PCR was the method, and the copy in TCRdb shows in-frame clones only, minus some. The sample lists more than 2 million clones; 93% were seen once. CD8 cells classed as naive were CD45RO-negative and positively selected for CCR7, excluding terminally differentiated effector memory CD45RA+ cells. The sample taken for sequencing was naive CD8+ T cells from PBMCs. The receptors originated from a man aged 18 to 35 in good health. Some clones in this sample may be carry-over from other donors' samples.

The J gene is TRBJ2-3, the V gene TRBV9; 7 nucleotides align to TRBD1. V was clipped by 3 bases and J by 2 bases; unmatched bases: 9. Germline values: CDR1 SGDLS, CDR2 YYNGEE. The CDR3 is 16 amino acids. CDR3 amino acids: CASSAGDSGFTDTQYF. CDR3 sequence (DNA): TGTGCCAGCAGCGCCGGGGACAGCGGATTCACAGATACGCAGTATTTT.

The DNA of the CDR3 is TGTGCCAGCAGCTGGATGACAGCCCATTCTGAAGCTTTCTTT. Translating it yields CASSWMTAHSEAFF. The gene calls are TRBV5-6 and TRBJ1-1; D may be TRBD1 (5 bases). The CDR3 length is 14 residues. V shed 3 bases and J shed 6 bases, with 15 bases lying between them. Germline V gene data show CDR1 as SGHDT and CDR2 as YYEEEE.

This clone was seen just once. The V call is TRBV29-1, the J call TRBJ2-1, with D perhaps TRBD1 or TRBD2 (5 bases each). In germline, CDR1 is SQVTM, CDR2 ANQGSEA. The ends were cut back, 7 bases at V and 0 bases at J, with 7 bases in the middle. This CDR3 has 12 amino acids. This CDR3 is CSAGSSYNEQFF. As DNA, the CDR3 is TGCAGCGCAGGGAGCTCCTACAATGAGCAGTTCTTC.

The rearrangement joins TRBV6-5 to TRBJ1-1; 7 bases line up with TRBD1. The V gene's germline CDR1 is MNHEY and CDR2 SVGAGI. The V and J ends lost 6 bases and 5 bases, in that order; junction bases with no gene match: 6. The CDR3 extends over 13 amino acids. The DNA of the CDR3 is TGTGCCAGCAGCCCAGGGGGTCAAACTGAAGCTTTCTTT. Translated: CASSPGGQTEAFF.

The chain is built from TRBV4-1 and TRBJ1-2; a weak D match, TRBD1 (5 bases). This CDR3 has 17 residues. CDR1 and CDR2 from the germline V gene are MGHRA and YSYEKL. Deletions cut 2 bases from V and 1 base from J, with 17 bases between. The CDR3 here is CASSQRLLGQLNYGYTF. DNA for the CDR3: TGCGCCAGCAGCCAAAGGTTACTGGGGCAGCTTAACTATGGCTACACCTTC.

This clone was found once. The V call is TRBV5-1, the J call TRBJ2-1; D remains unclear. V lost 0 bases to trimming and J lost 9 bases, with 7 bases between them. This CDR3 contains 12 residues. Per germline, CDR1 SGHRS and CDR2 YFSETQ. CDR3 sequence: CASSLVAAEQFF. The CDR3 bases are TGCGCCAGCAGCTTGGTGGCAGCTGAGCAGTTCTTC.

The V gene is TRBV29-1, the J gene TRBJ2-1, with 13 nucleotides matching TRBD2. The germline V gene encodes CDR1 SQVTM and CDR2 ANQGSEA. The trim removed 7 bases at V and 2 bases at J, leaving 8 bases unmatched. CDR3 size: 16 residues. Here the CDR3 reads CSGVGLAGATYNEQFF. Here the CDR3 DNA reads TGCAGCGGCGTCGGACTAGCGGGAGCGACCTACAATGAGCAGTTCTTC.

The V call is TRBV12-5, the J call TRBJ2-3; tentatively, D is TRBD2 (6 bases). This CDR3 is built from 14 residues. Per the germline V gene, CDR1 is LGHNT and CDR2 is FRNRAP. V shed 8 bases and J shed 0 bases, with 12 bases lying between them. CDR3 residues: CASSGGDSTDTQYF. CDR3 nucleotide sequence: TGTGCTAGTTCGGGCGGGGATAGCACAGATACGCAGTATTTT. Supplemented by reference TRBV12-5 and TRBJ2-3, the full variable domain reads DARVTQTPRHKVTEMGQEVTMRCQPILGHNTVFWYRQTMMQGLELLAYFRNRAPLDDSGMPKDRFSAEMPDATLATLKIQPSEPRDSAVYFCASSGGDSTDTQYFGPGTRLTVL.

The chain joins TRBV9 to TRBJ2-3; D is ambiguous. Trimming stripped 1 base from V and 3 bases from J, with 9 bases between. The CDR3 loop spans 14 amino acids. The V gene's germline CDR1 is SGDLS and CDR2 YYNGEE. The CDR3 loop is CASSVSPTTDTQYF. DNA of the CDR3: TGTGCCAGCAGCGTAAGTCCGACGACAGATACGCAGTATTTT.

This chain links TRBV7-9 with TRBJ2-7; no definite D call. CDR1 is SEHNR and CDR2 is FQNEAQ in the germline V gene (reference sequence). V shed 1 base and J shed 9 bases, with 16 bases lying between them. This CDR3 has 14 amino acids. The chain's CDR3 is CASSLDGYDPGQYF. The DNA of the CDR3 is TGTGCCAGCAGCTTAGATGGGTACGACCCGGGGCAGTACTTC.

V and J are TRBV29-1 and TRBJ2-3, with D hard to call. V shed 6 bases and J shed 2 bases, with 18 bases lying between them. Per the germline V gene, CDR1 is SQVTM and CDR2 is ANQGSEA. CDR3 size: 15 residues. The CDR3 protein is CSVNVVEPYTDTQYF. The CDR3, as DNA: TGCAGCGTCAACGTCGTGGAACCCTACACAGATACGCAGTATTTT.

The chain uses TRBV7-7 and TRBJ2-1, with D possibly matching TRBD2 (7 bases). V lost 1 base and J 8 bases, leaving 12 bases between the germline ends. The germline gives CDR1 SSHAT, CDR2 FNYEAQ (reference sequence). The CDR3 is 14 amino acids. Here the CDR3 DNA reads TGTGCCAGCAGCTTAGGAGGGGGAGGGCATGAGCAGTTCTTC. The encoded protein is CASSLGGGGHEQFF.